The sequence of this T cell receptor beta chain was determined in a study of blood T cell repertoires in COVID-19. Study-wide background: Spain, Italy and the United States supplied samples that represented acute and convalescent COVID-19. The analysed material was cDNA or gDNA that came from T cells, B-cell-depleted T cells, or PBMCs.

The germline V gene has CDR1 GTSNPN and CDR2 SVGIG (reference sequence). V lost 1 base and J 4 bases, leaving 7 bases between the germline ends. The CDR3 has 12 amino acids. Seattle researchers signed up patients amid active infection and tracked them longitudinally. Sequencing used immunoSEQ multiplex PCR; TCRdb keeps in-frame clones, though not all of them. The table shows some 170,000 clones, with around nine tenths occurring only once. What was sequenced was peripheral blood. The chain recombines TRBV30 with TRBJ2-5; possible D gene TRBD2, 5 bases. This clonotype was sampled from a woman between 65 and 79 years old with COVID-19, enrolled during active disease. Here the CDR3 DNA reads TGTGCCTGGAGTGGGACTCGAGAGACCCAGTACTTC. This translates into CAWSGTRETQYF. Filled out from reference TRBV30 and TRBJ2-5, the complete variable domain reads SQTIHQWPATLVQPVGSPLSLECTVEGTSNPNLYWYRQAAGRGLQLLFYSVGIGQISSEVPQNLSASRPQDRQFILSSKKLLLSDSGFYLCAWSGTRETQYFGPGTRLLVL.